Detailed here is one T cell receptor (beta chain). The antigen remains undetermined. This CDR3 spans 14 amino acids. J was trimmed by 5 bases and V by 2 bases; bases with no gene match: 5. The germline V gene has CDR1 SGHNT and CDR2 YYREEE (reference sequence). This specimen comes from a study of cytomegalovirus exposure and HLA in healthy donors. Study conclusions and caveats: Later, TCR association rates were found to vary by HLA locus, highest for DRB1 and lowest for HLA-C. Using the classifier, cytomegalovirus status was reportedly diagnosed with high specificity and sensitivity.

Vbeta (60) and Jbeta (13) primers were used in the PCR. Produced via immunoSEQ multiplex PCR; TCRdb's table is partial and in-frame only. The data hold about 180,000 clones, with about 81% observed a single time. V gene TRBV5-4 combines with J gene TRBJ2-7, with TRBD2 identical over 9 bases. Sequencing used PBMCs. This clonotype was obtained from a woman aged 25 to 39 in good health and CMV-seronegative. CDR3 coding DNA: TGTGCCAGCAGCTTATTAGCGGGAGACCACGAGCAGTACTTC. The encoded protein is CASSLLAGDHEQYF.